Listed below are T cell receptor beta chains from one sample, sequenced in a study of cytomegalovirus exposure and HLA in healthy donors. Here immunoSEQ multiplex PCR was the method, and the copy in TCRdb shows in-frame clones only, minus some. The table lists 150,000 to 200,000 clones, over 75% of them singletons, with about 1.7% in the top ten. Sequenced sample: PBMCs. The receptors derive from a man between 18 and 29 years old in good health and CMV-seronegative. Each CDR3 is given with its conserved first and last residue. D genes are given only for firm matches. Rows may omit the clone size; those that give it use once, few, many or a size class.

size: .
J: TRBJ2-7
D: .
V: TRBV6-5
DNA: TGTGCCAGCAGTTTCCAGGGCGCGGGGTACGAGCAGTACTTC
CDR3: CASSFQGAGYEQYF

size: .
J: TRBJ1-1
D: .
V: TRBV4-1
DNA: TGCGCCAGCAGCCAAATGATAGTGAACACTGAAGCTTTCTTT
CDR3: CASSQMIVNTEAFF

size: .
J: TRBJ1-2
D: TRBD1
V: TRBV19
DNA: TGTGCCAGTAGCGTCACAGGGGGTAATGGCTACACCTTC
CDR3: CASSVTGGNGYTF

size: .
J: TRBJ2-7
D: TRBD1
V: TRBV7-9
DNA: TGTTCCAGCAGCTGGGACAGGGGGCCTACCTACGAGCAGTACTTC
CDR3: CSSSWDRGPTYEQYF

size: .
J: TRBJ1-5
D: TRBD1
V: TRBV10-3
DNA: TGTGCCACCGCCGGGACAGGGCAGGAGCCCCAGCATTTT
CDR3: CATAGTGQEPQHF

size: .
J: TRBJ1-2
D: .
V: TRBV4-3
DNA: TGCGCCAGCAGCCACCCCGACCGGGGTCTAGGGGGCTACACCTTC
CDR3: CASSHPDRGLGGYTF

size: .
J: TRBJ2-7
D: .
V: TRBV6-5
DNA: TGTGCCAGCAGTTTGAGCTCCTACGAGCAGTACTTC
CDR3: CASSLSSYEQYF

size: few
J: TRBJ2-7
D: .
V: TRBV13
DNA: TGTGCCAGCAGGCGGAAGGGACAAGGGAGCTCCTACGAGCAGTACTTC
CDR3: CASRRKGQGSSYEQYF

size: .
J: TRBJ1-1
D: .
V: TRBV21-1
DNA: TGTGCCAGCAGCAAAGGCGGCGAGGCAGGGGACGTGAACACTGAAGCTTTCTTT
CDR3: CASSKGGEAGDVNTEAFF

size: .
J: TRBJ2-5
D: TRBD2
V: TRBV4-3
DNA: TGCGCCAGCAGCCTTTCTCTAGCGGGGGGGTACCAAGAGACCCAGTACTTC
CDR3: CASSLSLAGGYQETQYF

size: .
J: TRBJ1-5
D: TRBD1
V: TRBV19
DNA: TGTGCCAGTAGGGGAAGCGGGACAGGTAATCAGCCCCAGCATTTT
CDR3: CASRGSGTGNQPQHF

size: .
J: TRBJ2-2
D: .
V: TRBV5-1
DNA: TGCGCCAGCAGCTGGCAAACCGGGGAGCTGTTTTTT
CDR3: CASSWQTGELFF

size: .
J: TRBJ2-3
D: TRBD2
V: TRBV9
DNA: TGTGCCAGCAGCGCTCGAGCGGGAGGGCAGGGAGATACGCAGTATTTT
CDR3: CASSARAGGQGDTQYF

size: .
J: TRBJ2-7
D: TRBD2
V: TRBV7-9
DNA: TGTGCCAGCAGCCGGAGGGAGGGATCTGGCGAGCAGTACTTC
CDR3: CASSRREGSGEQYF

size: .
J: TRBJ2-3
D: TRBD2
V: TRBV5-6
DNA: TGTGCCAGCAGCTTGTTTCTCGCGGGGGTCACAGATACGCAGTATTTT
CDR3: CASSLFLAGVTDTQYF

size: .
J: TRBJ1-1
D: TRBD1
V: TRBV14
DNA: TGTGCCAGCAGCCACCCTAGACAGGGGCAAGCTTTCTTT
CDR3: CASSHPRQGQAFF

size: .
J: TRBJ1-5
D: .
V: TRBV4-1
DNA: TGCGCCAGCAGCCAAGCAGGGCCTAATCAGCCCCAGCATTTT
CDR3: CASSQAGPNQPQHF

size: few
J: TRBJ2-7
D: .
V: TRBV28
DNA: TGTGCCAGCAGCTCCGGGAGCCCCTACGAGCAGTACTTC
CDR3: CASSSGSPYEQYF

size: .
J: TRBJ2-1
D: .
V: TRBV6-1
DNA: TGTGCCAGCAGTGAATCAGATTACAATGAGCAGTTCTTC
CDR3: CASSESDYNEQFF

size: .
J: TRBJ2-7
D: .
V: TRBV4-3
DNA: TGCGCCAGCAGCGTCGACCGGGAGCAGACCTACGAGCAGTACTTC
CDR3: CASSVDREQTYEQYF

size: .
J: TRBJ2-1
D: .
V: TRBV19
DNA: TGTGCCAGTAGTATACGGACTGGCGGCGGCTACAATGAGCAGTTCTTC
CDR3: CASSIRTGGGYNEQFF

size: .
J: TRBJ2-3
D: .
V: TRBV10-3
DNA: TGTGCCATCAGCGGGGATACCACAGATACGCAGTATTTT
CDR3: CAISGDTTDTQYF

size: .
J: TRBJ2-7
D: .
V: TRBV2
DNA: TGTGCCAGCACCCCTGGAAGGGGGAGGGACGAGCAGTACTTC
CDR3: CASTPGRGRDEQYF

size: .
J: TRBJ2-7
D: .
V: TRBV5-1
DNA: TGCGCCAGCAGCCATTTAGGGGGGGCCTACGAGCAGTACTTC
CDR3: CASSHLGGAYEQYF

size: .
J: TRBJ1-4
D: .
V: TRBV2
DNA: TGTGCCAGCAGTGTCAGCGTTCCTGATGAAAAACTGTTTTTT
CDR3: CASSVSVPDEKLFF

size: .
J: TRBJ1-5
D: .
V: TRBV28
DNA: TGTGCCAGCAGCCCCCTGAGGGTCCGCAATCAGCCCCAGCATTTT
CDR3: CASSPLRVRNQPQHF

size: .
J: TRBJ2-5
D: .
V: TRBV11-3
DNA: TGTGCCAGCAGCCGCGGGTCCTTCGAAGGGGAGACCCAGTACTTC
CDR3: CASSRGSFEGETQYF

size: .
J: TRBJ2-7
D: .
V: TRBV6-1
DNA: TGTGCCAGCAGTGAGGGAACAGGGCCCGAGCAGTACTTC
CDR3: CASSEGTGPEQYF

size: .
J: TRBJ1-5
D: .
V: TRBV19
DNA: TGTGCCAGTAGCCCTGGGGGCCGCCGCAATCAGCCCCAGCATTTT
CDR3: CASSPGGRRNQPQHF

size: .
J: TRBJ2-1
D: .
V: TRBV4-3
DNA: TGCGCCAGCAGCCAAGATACAGAGCAGTTCTTC
CDR3: CASSQDTEQFF

size: once
J: TRBJ2-1
D: TRBD2
V: TRBV7-9
DNA: TGTGCCAGCAGCTTATCGGGGGGACACAATGAGCAGTTCTTC
CDR3: CASSLSGGHNEQFF

size: .
J: TRBJ1-5
D: .
V: TRBV12-5
DNA: TGTGCTAGTGGTTTAGGCGGGGGGGGACGGATCAATCAGCCCCAGCATTTT
CDR3: CASGLGGGGRINQPQHF

size: .
J: TRBJ1-5
D: TRBD1
V: TRBV9
DNA: TGTGCCAGCAGCCCCGGGACAGGGGCTAATCAGCCCCAGCATTTT
CDR3: CASSPGTGANQPQHF

size: .
J: TRBJ2-3
D: TRBD2
V: TRBV25-1
DNA: TGTGCCAGCAGTGAATACGGGGGGGGCCCCACAGATACGCAGTATTTT
CDR3: CASSEYGGGPTDTQYF

size: .
J: TRBJ2-7
D: TRBD2
V: TRBV5-6
DNA: TGTGCCAGCAGCCCCCGGACTAGCGGAGCTAAGTACTTC
CDR3: CASSPRTSGAKYF

size: .
J: TRBJ2-1
D: TRBD2
V: TRBV5-1
DNA: TGCGCCAGCACCCTTGGGAGGGATCTCTACAATGAGCAGTTCTTC
CDR3: CASTLGRDLYNEQFF

size: .
J: TRBJ2-5
D: .
V: TRBV7-8
DNA: TGTGCCAGCAGCTCGTGGGGGTTGGGCGGGGTCGGGGAGACCCAGTACTTC
CDR3: CASSSWGLGGVGETQYF

size: .
J: TRBJ1-1
D: .
V: TRBV10-3
DNA: TGTGCCATCAGTACCGGAGGGGGGGGGCTGGGCACTGAAGCTTTCTTT
CDR3: CAISTGGGGLGTEAFF

size: once
J: TRBJ1-3
D: .
V: TRBV30
DNA: TGTGCCTGGAGTGTAAACTCGGGAAACACCATATATTTT
CDR3: CAWSVNSGNTIYF

size: .
J: TRBJ1-2
D: .
V: TRBV11-2
DNA: TGTGCCAGCAGCCCCCTCCCGGATAGGGGAGGGCCAAACTATGGCTACACCTTC
CDR3: CASSPLPDRGGPNYGYTF

size: few
J: TRBJ2-5
D: TRBD1
V: TRBV28
DNA: TGTGCCAGCAGCAATTCCGGGACAGGGAGAGAGACCCAGTACTTC
CDR3: CASSNSGTGRETQYF

size: .
J: TRBJ1-6
D: TRBD1
V: TRBV18
DNA: TGTGCCAGCTCACCACGGGACAGGGATAATTCACCCCTCCACTTT
CDR3: CASSPRDRDNSPLHF

size: .
J: TRBJ2-1
D: TRBD2
V: TRBV19
DNA: TGTGCCAGTAGTATTGGGACTAGCGGTAGGAATGAGCAGTTCTTC
CDR3: CASSIGTSGRNEQFF

size: few
J: TRBJ2-1
D: .
V: TRBV7-3
DNA: TGTGCCAGCAGCTTAATTGCAGGGGCCTCAAAGAATGAGCAGTTCTTC
CDR3: CASSLIAGASKNEQFF

size: .
J: TRBJ2-2
D: .
V: TRBV30
DNA: TGTGCCTGGAGTGCTTTTGATGGAGGAATTTTCACCGGGGAGCTGTTTTTT
CDR3: CAWSAFDGGIFTGELFF

size: .
J: TRBJ2-1
D: TRBD2
V: TRBV7-6
DNA: TGTGCCAGCAGCTTAGCGGTTCGTGCTAGCGGGAGCTCCTACAATGAGCAGTTCTTC
CDR3: CASSLAVRASGSSYNEQFF

size: .
J: TRBJ2-7
D: .
V: TRBV19
DNA: TGTGCCAGTAGCACACATCCTGGCTACGAGCAGTACTTC
CDR3: CASSTHPGYEQYF

size: .
J: TRBJ1-5
D: .
V: TRBV28
DNA: TGTGCCAGCAGTTGGGCAGCTGGGAATCAGCCCCAGCATTTT
CDR3: CASSWAAGNQPQHF

size: .
J: TRBJ2-3
D: TRBD2
V: TRBV2
DNA: TGTGCCAGCATACAAGGAGCGGGAGGGCCCTCGACAGATACGCAGTATTTT
CDR3: CASIQGAGGPSTDTQYF

size: .
J: TRBJ2-1
D: .
V: TRBV7-6
DNA: TGTGCCAGCAGCTTAGACCCGGGCAATGAGCAGTTCTTC
CDR3: CASSLDPGNEQFF

size: .
J: TRBJ2-3
D: TRBD2
V: TRBV5-4
DNA: TGTGCCAGCAGCCGACGACTAGCGGGGGTTCAAGATACGCAGTATTTT
CDR3: CASSRRLAGVQDTQYF

size: .
J: TRBJ2-1
D: .
V: TRBV4-2
DNA: TGTGCCAGCAGCCAAGATTATAGCGGGACAGCTTACAATGAGCAGTTCTTC
CDR3: CASSQDYSGTAYNEQFF